A single TCR beta chain is shown here with its context. The method was immunoSEQ multiplex PCR; TCRdb's version includes in-frame clones alone and lacks a portion of them. The table includes some 250,000 clones, around 84% detected once. These data are taken from a study of blood T cell repertoires in COVID-19. Study details: Sites in the United States, Italy and Spain provided acute and convalescent COVID-19 samples. The cDNA or gDNA used as material had been derived from T cells, B-cell-depleted T cells, or PBMCs.

Germline V gives CDR1 SQVTM, CDR2 ANQGSEA. Trimming cost V 7 bases and J 6 bases; bases outside gene matches: 3. CDR3 length: 11 amino acids. This clonotype originated in a man aged 55 to 70 with acute or convalescent COVID-19. This sequence joins TRBV29-1 and TRBJ2-5, with 9 bases fitting TRBD1. Sample: peripheral blood. The CDR3 here is CSADRGKTQYF. In DNA form, the CDR3 reads TGCAGCGCGGACAGGGGCAAGACCCAGTACTTC. Combining the CDR3 with reference TRBV29-1 and TRBJ2-5 gives the whole variable domain SAVISQKPSRDICQRGTSLTIQCQVDSQVTMMFWYRQQPGQSLTLIATANQGSEATYESGFVIDKFPISRPNLTFSTLTVSNMSPEDSSIYLCSADRGKTQYFGPGTRLLVL.